One and the same sample provided the 3 T cell receptor beta chains below, sequenced in a study of shared clonotypes between healthy human individuals. The protocol was immunoSEQ multiplex PCR, while the TCRdb copy is restricted to in-frame clones and leaves out a portion. The table includes approximately 2.4 million clones, more than 90% detected once. Sequenced: naive CD4+ T cells sorted from blood. Subset defined: CD45RA+ positively selected. These receptors originate from a man aged 18 to 29 in good health.

This chain uses TRBV10-3 with TRBJ1-2; 8 bases map to TRBD1. V gave up 3 bases and J gave up 3 bases; unmatched junction bases: 6. There are 15 residues in the CDR3. CDR1 is ENHRY, CDR2 SYGVKD, per germline. The CDR3 DNA reads as TGTGCCATCAGTGACTCGACAGGGGTACACTATGGCTACACCTTC. Translation: CAISDSTGVHYGYTF.

V usage is TRBV5-6 and J usage is TRBJ2-1, with 11 bases that match TRBD2. CDR1 and CDR2 from the germline V gene are SGHDT and YYEEEE. The CDR3 length is 15 residues. The ends lost 4 bases at V and 3 bases at J; junction bases unmatched: 3. CDR3 bases: TGTGCCAGCAGCATACTAGCGGGGGACTACAATGAGCAGTTCTTC. Encoded protein: CASSILAGDYNEQFF.

This clone was recorded a few times. The V gene is TRBV6-6, the J gene TRBJ2-2; a possible D gene is TRBD1 (5 bases). Germline CDR1 reads MNHNY; CDR2 reads SVGAGI (reference sequence). The CDR3 consists of 14 residues. The V end was cut by 5 bases, the J end by 4 bases, with 11 bases between. The CDR3 protein is CASSGARGTGELFF. CDR3 nucleotide sequence: TGTGCCAGCAGTGGGGCTAGAGGCACCGGGGAGCTGTTTTTT.